The 9 T cell receptor beta chains below were found in one sample sequenced in a study of blood T cell repertoires in COVID-19. Some clones are missing from TCRdb's copy, which holds only in-frame ones; the method was immunoSEQ multiplex PCR. The profile covers approximately 130,000 clones, with approximately 89% appearing a single time and approximately 4.3% taken by the ten largest. The specimen was peripheral blood. The receptor set was obtained from a human donor in a cohort sampled during active COVID-19.

In this sample, this clone turned up a few times. The rearrangement uses TRBV29-1 and TRBJ1-4; 9 nucleotides line up with TRBD1. Germline V gene data show CDR1 as SQVTM and CDR2 as ANQGSEA. With 4 bases clipped from V and 4 bases from J, the junction kept 4 bases outside the gene matches. The CDR3 runs to 14 residues. The CDR3 protein is CSVGGGQGNEKLFF. The CDR3 DNA reads as TGCAGCGTTGGGGGGGGACAGGGTAATGAAAAACTGTTTTTT.

The chain employs TRBV4-1 and TRBJ2-1; 7 positions agree with TRBD1. J lost 9 bases, V lost 6 bases, and 14 bases had no gene match. In germline, CDR1 is MGHRA, CDR2 YSYEKL. CDR3 length: 15 amino acids. The CDR3 protein is CASRTGTEIFGEQFF. DNA for the CDR3: TGCGCCAGCAGGACCGGGACAGAGATTTTCGGTGAGCAGTTCTTC.

This chain uses TRBV4-1 with TRBJ2-1, with 9 positions matching TRBD2. Germline loops: CDR1 MGHRA, CDR2 YSYEKL. The CDR3 length is 16 residues. Losses at the gene ends were 5 bases for V and 0 bases for J; bases not matched to a gene: 5. Here the CDR3 DNA reads TGCGCCAGCAGCAAGCTAGCGGGGACCTCCTACAATGAGCAGTTCTTC. Its protein product is CASSKLAGTSYNEQFF.

J is TRBJ1-3 and V is TRBV9, with 7 bases lining up with TRBD1. This CDR3 is built from 14 residues. Germline V lookup: CDR1 SGDLS, CDR2 YYNGEE. Losses at the gene ends were 0 bases for V and 8 bases for J; bases not matched to a gene: 5. The CDR3 loop reads CASSVGTGTDTIYF. The CDR3 DNA reads TGTGCCAGCAGCGTAGGAACAGGGACAGACACCATATATTTT.

For the CDR3, the DNA is TGTGCCAGCCAGCAGGGGGCAGGGGTCACTGAAGCTTTCTTT. Translating it yields CASQQGAGVTEAFF. The chain employs TRBV27 and TRBJ1-1; 8 bases fit TRBD1. The ends lost 8 bases at V and 4 bases at J; junction bases unmatched: 9. The CDR3 has 14 residues. Germline assignment: CDR1 MNHEY and CDR2 SMNVEV (reference sequence).

The V gene is TRBV30, the J gene TRBJ2-5; 12 bases fit TRBD2. V was pared by 0 bases and J by 5 bases, with 7 bases of the junction left unmatched. The germline V gene encodes CDR1 GTSNPN and CDR2 SVGIG (reference sequence). This CDR3 spans 16 amino acids. DNA for the CDR3: TGTGCCTGGAGTGTACCACTAGCGGGAGGATCGGAGACCCAGTACTTC. Protein sequence: CAWSVPLAGGSETQYF.

The V and J genes are TRBV4-3 and TRBJ1-2; D is undetermined. CDR3 length: 14 residues. Germline loops: CDR1 LGHNA, CDR2 YSLEER. Trimming took off 1 base at V and 4 bases at J, with 10 bases between the two ends. The CDR3 nucleotides are TGCGCCAGCAGCCAAGGTAGACACCGCTATGGCTACACCTTC. It specifies CASSQGRHRYGYTF.

The genes are TRBV7-2 and TRBJ2-1, with D perhaps TRBD2 (6 bases). The V gene lost 1 base and the J gene lost 1 base, with 17 bases spanning the gap. The CDR3 extends over 18 amino acids. CDR1 is SGHTA and CDR2 is FQGNSA in the germline V gene. CDR3 in DNA: TGTGCCAGCAGCTTAGTACCCCGGCGGGGAACATCCTACAATGAGCAGTTCTTC. It encodes CASSLVPRRGTSYNEQFF.

This clone was counted a few times. The chain has TRBV18 and TRBJ2-5; TRBD1 matches 10 bases. Germline lookup yields CDR1 KGHSH and CDR2 LQKENI. This CDR3 is 14 amino acids long. Trimming took 2 bases from V and 4 from J; bases not matched to a gene: 1. The CDR3 DNA is TGTGCCAGCTCACCAGGGGACAGGGGAGAGACCCAGTACTTC. This sequence encodes CASSPGDRGETQYF.